Below are 21 T cell receptor beta chains sequenced from a single sample in a study of regulatory T cells in long-lasting Graves disease. Arm-PCR of CDR3 regions and iRepertoire HTBI primers were used to build TCR beta libraries. MiXCR, applied by TCRdb to the multiplex PCR reads, yields one record per CDR3 protein. The sample carries around 500,000 distinct CDR3 sequences, about 15% recorded once. Time point given: newly diagnosed GD, antithyroid drugs for less than 3 months. PBMC RNA was the source of the TCR library. The same data also contributed to another study, on T cells in Graves' hyperthyroidism and ophthalmopathy.

Sample: peripheral blood mononuclear cells (PBMCs), taken at new diagnosis, from a patient treated with antithyroid drugs. The receptors were gathered from a woman aged 35-60 years with Graves disease.

This clonotype was observed at least ten times. This sequence joins TRBV2 and TRBJ1-5; D gene uncertain. The V gene's germline CDR1 is SNHLY and CDR2 FYNNEI. This CDR3 has 16 amino acids. V dropped 6 bases and J dropped 0 bases, with 15 bases sitting between them. CDR3 region: CASRALSSYSNQPQHF. The DNA for the CDR3 is TGTGCCAGCAGGGCCCTATCCTCCTATAGCAATCAGCCCCAGCATTTT.

This clonotype was detected ten times or more. J is TRBJ1-5 and V is TRBV7-8; 7 nucleotides agree with TRBD1. The CDR3 loop spans 15 amino acids. Germline V gene lookup returns CDR1 SGHVS and CDR2 FQNEAQ. V was clipped by 5 bases and J by 7 bases; unmatched bases: 11. As DNA, the CDR3 is TGTGCCAGCAGCATTAGGACAGGTCGGGGACAGCCCCAGCATTTT. Translated: CASSIRTGRGQPQHF.

This clonotype was observed a few times. The CDR3 DNA follows: TGTGCCAGCAGTTTAGCGCGAACAGATAAGATCTATGGCTACACCTTC. It encodes CASSLARTDKIYGYTF. The chain joins TRBV12-3 or TRBV12-4 to TRBJ1-2; no reliable D call. The CDR3 has 16 amino acids. The germline V and J ends were trimmed by 0 bases and 4 bases, with 15 bases remaining between them.

This clonotype was observed at least ten times. The chain couples TRBV28 to TRBJ2-5, with a weak D call TRBD1 (6 bases). Germline V gene data show CDR1 as MDHEN and CDR2 as SYDVKM. Trimming removed 3 bases from V and 1 base from J, with 9 bases in between. This CDR3 contains 14 residues. The CDR3 sequence: CASSLGTIQETQYF. CDR3 bases: TGTGCCAGCAGTTTGGGGACAATCCAAGAGACCCAGTACTTC.

This clonotype was picked up a small number of times. J is TRBJ1-5 and V is TRBV4-1; a possible D gene is TRBD1 (6 bases). In germline, CDR1 is MGHRA, CDR2 YSYEKL. Trimming cost V 3 bases and J 1 base, with 19 bases left between them. The CDR3 totals 18 residues. CDR3 sequence reads: CASSQAPPTGNSNQPQHF. The CDR3 bases are TGCGCCAGCAGCCAGGCGCCGCCCACAGGGAACAGCAATCAGCCCCAGCATTTT.

This clonotype appeared many times. The chain joins TRBV3-1 to TRBJ1-1, with D perhaps TRBD1 (5 bases). V lost 3 bases, J lost 4 bases, and 12 bases lay in between. Germline CDR1 and CDR2: LGHDT and YNNKEL (reference sequence). The CDR3 loop spans 14 amino acids. The CDR3 here is CASSHEGGGTEAFF. CDR3 nucleotide sequence: TGTGCCAGCAGCCACGAGGGTGGGGGCACTGAAGCTTTCTTT.

V and J are TRBV2 and TRBJ1-1, with D perhaps matching TRBD1 (6 bases). The CDR3 spans 13 residues. Per the germline V gene, CDR1 is SNHLY and CDR2 is FYNNEI. V shed 6 bases and J shed 4 bases, with 12 bases lying between them. The CDR3 loop reads CASRGGGPTEAFF. The CDR3 DNA sequence: TGTGCCAGCAGGGGGGGGGGGCCCACTGAAGCTTTCTTT.

The chain is built from TRBV12-5 and TRBJ2-2; D call uncertain. CDR3 length: 13 amino acids. Germline V gene lookup returns CDR1 LGHNT and CDR2 FRNRAP. The ends were cut back, 0 bases at V and 7 bases at J, with 6 bases in the middle. CDR3 DNA: TGTGCTAGTGGTTTGGTGACATTCGGGGAGCTGTTTTTT. It translates to CASGLVTFGELFF.

This clonotype was detected a few times. This chain joins TRBV5-1 and TRBJ2-1, with D uncertain. Trimming removed 0 bases at V and 4 bases at J, with 5 bases between. This CDR3 is 13 amino acids long. The germline V gene encodes CDR1 SGHRS and CDR2 YFSETQ. CDR3 nucleotide sequence: TGCGCCAGCAGCTTGGGATTTTACAATGAGCAGTTCTTC. Translated, it gives CASSLGFYNEQFF.

The table lists this clonotype with a few counts. J is TRBJ2-7 and V is TRBV2; 7 bases match TRBD2. The CDR3 contains 18 residues. Losses at the gene ends were 4 bases for V and 7 bases for J; bases not matched to a gene: 22. Germline V lookup: CDR1 SNHLY, CDR2 FYNNEI. This CDR3 reads CASSASSGPLPPSREQYF. CDR3 DNA: TGTGCCAGCAGTGCCTCTAGCGGACCATTACCCCCCTCTCGGGAGCAGTACTTC.

The CDR3 DNA is TGTGCCAGCAAGGGGCCCGGGGAGCTGTTTTTT. Amino acid sequence: CASKGPGELFF. The V gene is TRBV3-1, the J gene TRBJ2-2, with D possibly TRBD1 on 5 matching bases. Germline CDR1 LGHDT, CDR2 YNNKEL (reference sequence). CDR3 size: 11 residues. V was cut by 7 bases and J by 6 bases, with 6 bases left in between.

This clonotype turned up a few times. The gene calls are TRBV4-1 and TRBJ1-5, with no clear D. Germline V gene lookup returns CDR1 MGHRA and CDR2 YSYEKL. The germline V and J ends were trimmed by 0 bases and 6 bases, with 9 bases remaining between them. This CDR3 comprises 14 residues. The CDR3 bases are TGCGCCAGCAGCCAAGATTTGGGCTTTCAGCCCCAGCATTTT. Protein: CASSQDLGFQPQHF.

In its sample, this clonotype was seen many times. V and J are TRBV20-1 and TRBJ1-5, with 7 positions matching TRBD1. Per germline, CDR1 DFQATT and CDR2 SNEGSKA (reference sequence). The CDR3 is 14 amino acids. The junction had 7 bases not matched to a gene; V was cut back by 7 bases and J by 1 base. CDR3 nucleotide sequence: TGCAGTGTTCCACAGGGGTTGAGCAATCAGCCCCAGCATTTT. This codes for CSVPQGLSNQPQHF.

This clonotype has only a few counts. The V and J genes are TRBV7-9 and TRBJ1-2, with D perhaps matching TRBD1 (6 bases). This CDR3 is built from 14 residues. Trimming removed 2 bases from V and 4 bases from J, with 11 bases in between. From germline, CDR1 is SEHNR and CDR2 FQNEAQ (reference sequence). The CDR3 bases are TGTGCCAGCAGCTTAATGGGGACATCCTATGGCTACACCTTC. It yields the protein CASSLMGTSYGYTF.

In its sample, this clonotype was seen many times. One end of the junction is discordant with germline, which a read error may explain. The chain recombines TRBV6-1 with TRBJ1-2; D is uncertain. The CDR3 contains 13 residues. From germline, CDR1 is MNHNS and CDR2 SASEGT. CDR3 nucleotides: TGTGCCAGCAGAGAAGACAATTTCTATGGCTACACCTTC. Translation: CASREDNFYGYTF.

This clonotype showed up many times. The gene calls are TRBV12-3 or TRBV12-4 and TRBJ2-3; D might be TRBD1 (6 bases). Trimming cost V 3 bases and J 3 bases, with 13 bases left between them. The CDR3 has 15 amino acids. In nucleotides, the CDR3 is TGTGCCAGCAGTTTCTCAGGGGTTGGTACAGATACGCAGTATTTT. This gives the protein CASSFSGVGTDTQYF.

This clonotype was counted many times. The chain employs TRBV20-1 and TRBJ1-1, with 9 bases identical to TRBD1. CDR3 size: 15 residues. Germline V gene sequence: CDR1 DFQATT, CDR2 SNEGSKA (reference sequence). Losses at the gene ends were 5 bases for V and 1 base for J; bases not matched to a gene: 8. The DNA for the CDR3 is TGCAGTGCTCGCGATCCGGGACAGGGGAACACTGAAGCTTTCTTT. Its translation is CSARDPGQGNTEAFF.

This clonotype was detected only once. V gene TRBV20-1 combines with J gene TRBJ1-1; a possible D gene is TRBD1 (5 bases). Germline V gives CDR1 DFQATT, CDR2 SNEGSKA (reference sequence). Trimming took off 0 bases at V and 5 bases at J, with 16 bases between the two ends. CDR3 length: 15 residues. The CDR3 nucleotides read TGCAGTGCTAGAGATAGGGGAAAGGGTGGGACTGAAGCTTTCTTT. Its protein is CSARDRGKGGTEAFF.

This sequence joins TRBV7-9 and TRBJ2-5, with a possible D match to TRBD2 (5 bases). The CDR3 is 14 amino acids. V lost 3 bases and J lost 4, with 12 bases in between. The germline gives CDR1 SEHNR, CDR2 FQNEAQ (reference sequence). CDR3 residues: CASSLRRARETQYF. The CDR3 coding sequence is TGTGCCAGCAGCTTGCGGCGGGCAAGAGAGACCCAGTACTTC.

This clonotype has just a few counts. The V call is TRBV6-1, the J call TRBJ1-6; no clear D. Germline CDR1 and CDR2: MNHNS and SASEGT. V was trimmed by 7 bases and J by 7 bases, leaving 20 bases between them. The CDR3 covers 16 residues. The DNA of the CDR3 is TGTGCCAGCACTATCAACCCCGGGGATCGGAATTCACCCCTCCACTTT. This encodes CASTINPGDRNSPLHF.

The gene calls are TRBV19 and TRBJ2-1; 9 bases line up with TRBD1. Germline V gene sequence: CDR1 LNHDA, CDR2 SQIVND (reference sequence). V lost 6 bases to trimming and J lost 8 bases; unmatched junction nucleotides: 2. CDR3 length equals 12 residues. DNA for the CDR3: TGTGCCAGTAGGGACAGGGGCGATGAGCAGTTCTTC. Its translation: CASRDRGDEQFF.